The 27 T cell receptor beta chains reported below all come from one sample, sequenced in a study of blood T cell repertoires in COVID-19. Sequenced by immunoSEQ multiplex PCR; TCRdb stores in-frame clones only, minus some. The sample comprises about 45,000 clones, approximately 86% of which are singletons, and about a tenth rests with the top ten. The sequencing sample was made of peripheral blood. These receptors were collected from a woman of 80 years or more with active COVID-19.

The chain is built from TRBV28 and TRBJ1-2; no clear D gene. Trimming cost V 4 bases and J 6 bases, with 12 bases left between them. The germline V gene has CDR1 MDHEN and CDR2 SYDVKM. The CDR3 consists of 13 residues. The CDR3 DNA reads TGTGCCAGCAGTTACCGCCGAGCGGATGGCTACACCTTC. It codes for CASSYRRADGYTF.

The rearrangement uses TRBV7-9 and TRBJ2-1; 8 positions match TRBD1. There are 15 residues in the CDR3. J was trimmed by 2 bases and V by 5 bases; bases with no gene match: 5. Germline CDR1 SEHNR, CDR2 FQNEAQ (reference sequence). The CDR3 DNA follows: TGTGCCAGCAGCCCGCCGGGACAGGCCTACAATGAGCAGTTCTTC. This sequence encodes CASSPPGQAYNEQFF.

The CDR3 DNA follows: TGTGCCAGCAGCACCCGACGGACAGCTGGCCGGGACGAGCAGTACTTC. Protein product: CASSTRRTAGRDEQYF. The chain uses TRBV7-9 and TRBJ2-7; tentatively, D is TRBD1 (6 bases). CDR1 and CDR2 from the germline V gene are SEHNR and FQNEAQ (reference sequence). The CDR3 covers 16 residues. The V gene lost 5 bases and the J gene lost 5 bases, with 22 bases spanning the gap.

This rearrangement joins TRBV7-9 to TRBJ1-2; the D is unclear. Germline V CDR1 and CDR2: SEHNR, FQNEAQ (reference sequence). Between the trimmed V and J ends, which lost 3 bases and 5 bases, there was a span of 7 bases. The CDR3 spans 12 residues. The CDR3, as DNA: TGTGCCAGCAGCTTCCGGGAATATGGCTACACCTTC. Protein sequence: CASSFREYGYTF. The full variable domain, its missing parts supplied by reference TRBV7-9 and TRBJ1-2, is DTGVSQNPRHKITKRGQNVTFRCDPISEHNRLYWYRQTLGQGPEFLTYFQNEAQLEKSRLLSDRFSAERPKGSFSTLEIQRTEQGDSAMYLCASSFREYGYTFGSGTRLTVV.

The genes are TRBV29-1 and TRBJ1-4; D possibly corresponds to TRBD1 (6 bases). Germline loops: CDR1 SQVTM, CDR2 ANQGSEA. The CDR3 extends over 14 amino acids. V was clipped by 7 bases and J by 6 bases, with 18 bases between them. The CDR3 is CSARGGASDEKLFF. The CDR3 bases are TGCAGCGCCCGGGGGGGGGCGAGCGATGAAAAACTGTTTTTT.

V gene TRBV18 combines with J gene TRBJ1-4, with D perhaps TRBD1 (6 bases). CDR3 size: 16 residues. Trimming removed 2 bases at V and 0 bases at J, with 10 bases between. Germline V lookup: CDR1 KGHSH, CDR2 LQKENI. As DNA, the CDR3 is TGTGCCAGCTCACCATGGGGGCATCCAACTAATGAAAAACTGTTTTTT. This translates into CASSPWGHPTNEKLFF.

This CDR3 reads CASSLSDFQGDQAFF. For the CDR3, the DNA is TGCGCCAGCAGCTTGTCCGACTTTCAGGGGGATCAAGCTTTCTTT. This chain uses TRBV5-1 with TRBJ1-1; 7 nucleotides line up with TRBD1. J was trimmed by 9 bases and V by 1 base; bases with no gene match: 12. CDR3 length: 15 residues. Per the germline V gene, CDR1 is SGHRS and CDR2 is YFSETQ.

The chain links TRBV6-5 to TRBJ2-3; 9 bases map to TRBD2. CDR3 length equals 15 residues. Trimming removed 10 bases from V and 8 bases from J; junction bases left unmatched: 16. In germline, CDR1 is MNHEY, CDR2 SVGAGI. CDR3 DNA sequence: TGTGCCATCGGTCCCACTAGCGGGTTTTTGGGTACGCAGTATTTT. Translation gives CAIGPTSGFLGTQYF.

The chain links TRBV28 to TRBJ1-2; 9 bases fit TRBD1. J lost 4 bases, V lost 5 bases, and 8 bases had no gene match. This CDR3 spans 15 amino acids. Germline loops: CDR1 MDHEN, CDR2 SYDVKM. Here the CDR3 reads CASSQGTGRIYGYTF. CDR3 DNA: TGTGCCAGCAGTCAAGGGACAGGGAGAATCTATGGCTACACCTTC.

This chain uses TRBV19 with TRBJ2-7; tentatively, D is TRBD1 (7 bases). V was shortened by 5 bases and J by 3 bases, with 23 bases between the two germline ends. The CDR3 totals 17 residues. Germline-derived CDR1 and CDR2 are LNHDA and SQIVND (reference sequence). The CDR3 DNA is TGTGCCAGTAGTCAGTCCGGGGGACAGTGGGACCGCTACGAGCAGTACTTC. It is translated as CASSQSGGQWDRYEQYF.

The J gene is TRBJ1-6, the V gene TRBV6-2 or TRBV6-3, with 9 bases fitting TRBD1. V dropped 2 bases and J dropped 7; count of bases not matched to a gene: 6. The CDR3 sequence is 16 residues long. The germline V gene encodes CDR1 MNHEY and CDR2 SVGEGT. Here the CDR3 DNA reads TGTGCCAGCAGTTACGAAATGGGACAGGGAAATTCACCCCTCCACTTT. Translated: CASSYEMGQGNSPLHF.

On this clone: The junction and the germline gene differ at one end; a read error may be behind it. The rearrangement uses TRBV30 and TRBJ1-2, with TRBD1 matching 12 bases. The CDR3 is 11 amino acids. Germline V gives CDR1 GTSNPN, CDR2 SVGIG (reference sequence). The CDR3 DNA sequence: TGTGCCTGGAGTGTAGGGACAGGGGGCTCCTTC. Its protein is CAWSVGTGGSF.

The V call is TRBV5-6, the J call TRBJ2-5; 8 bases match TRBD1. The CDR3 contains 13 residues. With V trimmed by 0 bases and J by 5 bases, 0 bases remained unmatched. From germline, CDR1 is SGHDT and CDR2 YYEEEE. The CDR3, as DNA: TGTGCCAGCAGCTTGGGGACAGGGGAGACCCAGTACTTC. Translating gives CASSLGTGETQYF.

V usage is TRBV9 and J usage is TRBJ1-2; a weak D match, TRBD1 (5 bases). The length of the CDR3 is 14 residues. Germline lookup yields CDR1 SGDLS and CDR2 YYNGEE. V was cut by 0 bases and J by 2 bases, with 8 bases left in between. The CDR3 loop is CASSVEAGNYGYTF. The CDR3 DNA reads TGTGCCAGCAGCGTAGAGGCAGGGAACTATGGCTACACCTTC.

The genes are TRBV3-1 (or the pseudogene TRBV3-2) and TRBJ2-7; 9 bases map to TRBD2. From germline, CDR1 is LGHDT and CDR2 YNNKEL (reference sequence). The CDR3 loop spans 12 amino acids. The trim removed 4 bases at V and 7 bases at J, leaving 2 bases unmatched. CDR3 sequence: CASSPTSGEQYF. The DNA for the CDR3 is TGTGCCAGCAGCCCGACTAGCGGAGAGCAGTACTTC.

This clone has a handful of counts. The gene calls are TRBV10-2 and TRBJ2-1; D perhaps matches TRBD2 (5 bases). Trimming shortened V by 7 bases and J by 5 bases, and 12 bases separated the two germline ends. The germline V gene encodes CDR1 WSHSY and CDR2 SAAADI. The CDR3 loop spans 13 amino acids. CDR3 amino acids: CASTRGPDNEQFF. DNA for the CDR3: TGCGCCAGCACCAGAGGGCCTGACAATGAGCAGTTCTTC.

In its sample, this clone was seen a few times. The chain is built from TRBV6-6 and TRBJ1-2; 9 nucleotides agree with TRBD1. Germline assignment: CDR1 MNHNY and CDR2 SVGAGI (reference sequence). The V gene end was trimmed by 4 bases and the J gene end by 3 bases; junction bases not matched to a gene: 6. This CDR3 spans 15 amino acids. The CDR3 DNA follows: TGTGCCAGCAGTTGGACAGGGGCGAGCGACTATGGCTACACCTTC. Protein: CASSWTGASDYGYTF.

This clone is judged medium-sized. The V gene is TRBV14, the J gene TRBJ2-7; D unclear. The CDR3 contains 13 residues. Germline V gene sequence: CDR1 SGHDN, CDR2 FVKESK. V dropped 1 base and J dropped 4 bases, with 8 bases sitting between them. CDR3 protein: CASSQAPPYEQYF. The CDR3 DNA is TGTGCCAGCAGCCAAGCCCCCCCATACGAGCAGTACTTC.

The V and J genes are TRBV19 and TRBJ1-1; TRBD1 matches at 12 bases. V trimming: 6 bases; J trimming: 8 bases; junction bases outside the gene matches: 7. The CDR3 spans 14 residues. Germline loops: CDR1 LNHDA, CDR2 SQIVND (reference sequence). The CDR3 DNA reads TGTGCCAGTAGCGAGGGACAGGGGGCGGCAGAAGCTTTCTTT. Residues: CASSEGQGAAEAFF. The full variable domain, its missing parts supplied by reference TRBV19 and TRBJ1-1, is DGGITQSPKYLFRKEGQNVTLSCEQNLNHDAMYWYRQDPGQGLRLIYYSQIVNDFQKGDIAEGYSVSREKKESFPLTVTSAQKNPTAFYLCASSEGQGAAEAFFGQGTRLTVV.

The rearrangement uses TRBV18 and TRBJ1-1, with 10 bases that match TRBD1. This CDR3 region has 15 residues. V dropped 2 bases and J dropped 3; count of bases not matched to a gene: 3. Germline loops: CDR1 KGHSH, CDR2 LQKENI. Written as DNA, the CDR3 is TGTGCCAGCTCACCAGGGACAGGGGATTACACTGAAGCTTTCTTT. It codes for CASSPGTGDYTEAFF.

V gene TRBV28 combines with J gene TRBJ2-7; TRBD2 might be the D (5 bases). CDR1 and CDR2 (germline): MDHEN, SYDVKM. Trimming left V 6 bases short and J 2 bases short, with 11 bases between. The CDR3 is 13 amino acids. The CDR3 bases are TGTGCCAGCAGATCCGGGGTACCCTACGAGCAGTACTTC. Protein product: CASRSGVPYEQYF.

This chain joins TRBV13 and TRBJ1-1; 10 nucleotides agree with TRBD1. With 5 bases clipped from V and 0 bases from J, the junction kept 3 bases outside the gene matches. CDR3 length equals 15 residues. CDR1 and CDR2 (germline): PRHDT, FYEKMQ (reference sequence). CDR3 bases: TGTGCCAGCAGCCCCGACAGGGGGCTGAACACTGAAGCTTTCTTT. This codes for CASSPDRGLNTEAFF.

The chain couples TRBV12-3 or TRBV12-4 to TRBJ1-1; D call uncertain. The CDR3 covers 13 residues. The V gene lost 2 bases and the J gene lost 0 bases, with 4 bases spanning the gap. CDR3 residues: CASSLTVNTEAFF. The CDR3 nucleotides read TGTGCCAGCAGTTTAACAGTGAACACTGAAGCTTTCTTT.

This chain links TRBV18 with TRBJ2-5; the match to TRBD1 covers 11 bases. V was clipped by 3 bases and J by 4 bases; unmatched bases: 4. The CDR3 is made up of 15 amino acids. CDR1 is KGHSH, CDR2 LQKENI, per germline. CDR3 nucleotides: TGTGCCAGCTCACCGAGGACAGGGGGCGGAGAGACCCAGTACTTC. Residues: CASSPRTGGGETQYF.

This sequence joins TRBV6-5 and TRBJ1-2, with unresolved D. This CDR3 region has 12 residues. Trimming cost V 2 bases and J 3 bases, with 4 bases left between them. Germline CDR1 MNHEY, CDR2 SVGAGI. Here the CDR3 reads CASSYRDYGYTF. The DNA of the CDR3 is TGTGCCAGCAGTTACCGGGACTATGGCTACACCTTC.

The CDR3 nucleotides are TGTGCCAGCACCTACAGCGGGGGATACGAGCAGTACTTC. Protein sequence: CASTYSGGYEQYF. The rearrangement links TRBV27 to TRBJ2-7, with TRBD2 matching 8 bases. The germline CDR1 and CDR2 sequences are MNHEY and SMNVEV (reference sequence). The CDR3 spans 13 residues. The ends lost 7 bases at V and 4 bases at J; junction bases unmatched: 6.

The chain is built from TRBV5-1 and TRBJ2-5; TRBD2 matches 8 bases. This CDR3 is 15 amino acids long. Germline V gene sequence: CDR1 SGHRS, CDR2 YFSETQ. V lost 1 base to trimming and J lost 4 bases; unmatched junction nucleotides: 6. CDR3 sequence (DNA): TGCGCCAGCAGCTTGACAGCGGGGGCGGGAGAGACCCAGTACTTC. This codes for CASSLTAGAGETQYF.